The rows below give T cell receptor beta chains drawn from one sample of a study of blood T cell repertoires in COVID-19. The table came from immunoSEQ multiplex PCR; TCRdb's copy has only in-frame clones and leaves some out. Here the sample spans over 150,000 clones, 80% to 90% being singletons. The sequenced sample consisted of peripheral blood. Receptors were obtained from a human donor in a cohort sampled during active COVID-19. CDR3s include the opening cysteine and the closing phenylalanine or tryptophan. D genes are given only for firm matches. Size values are once, few and many counts, or a class for expanded clones, and some rows have none.

>.|16|TRBV11-2|.|TRBJ1-1
TGTGCCAGCAGCCTACCTCGGACAGTGTCCGACACTGAAGCTTTCTTT
CASSLPRTVSDTEAFF
>.|13|TRBV5-1|once|TRBJ2-7
TGCGCCAGCAGCTCGACTAGATCCTACGAGCAGTACTTC
CASSSTRSYEQYF
>TRBD2|16|TRBV4-2|.|TRBJ2-1
TGTGCCAGCAGCCAAGATCCCAGCGGGAGATACAATGAGCAGTTCTTC
CASSQDPSGRYNEQFF
>TRBD2|14|TRBV29-1|.|TRBJ2-2
TGCAGCGTTGATGCGGGAGAGGGCACCGGGGAGCTGTTTTTT
CSVDAGEGTGELFF
>TRBD2|19|TRBV7-9|.|TRBJ2-1
TGTGCCAGCAGCTTACCCTCTGAACCGCTAGCGGGAGTGTGGAATGAGCAGTTCTTC
CASSLPSEPLAGVWNEQFF
>.|14|TRBV18|.|TRBJ2-7
TGTGCCAGCGCGGACGGGACATTGATGGACGAGCAGTACTTC
CASADGTLMDEQYF
>TRBD2|14|TRBV7-2|once|TRBJ2-3
TGTGCCAGCAGCTTTTCAGCGGGAGTCGATACGCAGTATTTT
CASSFSAGVDTQYF
>.|14|TRBV21-1|.|TRBJ1-2
TGTGCCAGCATAGTAGAGGGGGATTACTATGGCTACACCTTC
CASIVEGDYYGYTF
>.|13|TRBV6-5|.|TRBJ1-5
TGTGCCAGCAGAGCCCAGGGGAATCAGCCCCAGCATTTT
CASRAQGNQPQHF
>.|14|TRBV5-6|.|TRBJ2-1
TGTGCCAGCAGCTTGGCCTTTGGAGCTTCTAAGCAGTTCTTC
CASSLAFGASKQFF
>TRBD1|13|TRBV6-5|.|TRBJ2-1
TGTGCCAGCAGCGGGACAGCAGACAATGAGCAGTTCTTC
CASSGTADNEQFF
>TRBD1|15|TRBV3-1/TRBV3-2|.|TRBJ1-3
TGTGCCAGCAGCCCCCAGGGACAGCTTAGAAACACCATATATTTT
CASSPQGQLRNTIYF
>.|13|TRBV24-1|.|TRBJ2-3
TGTGCCACCAGTGATGGGAGCAGGCCTACGCAGTATTTT
CATSDGSRPTQYF
>TRBD2|16|TRBV3-1/TRBV3-2|once|TRBJ2-1
TGTGCCAGCCGTCATACTAGCGGGAGTCCCAACAATGAGCAGTTCTTC
CASRHTSGSPNNEQFF
>TRBD1|16|TRBV23-1|.|TRBJ2-2
TGCGCCAGCAGTCAAAGGACAGGGGGGAGGAACGGGGAGCTGTTTTTT
CASSQRTGGRNGELFF
>.|14|TRBV28|.|TRBJ2-7
TGTGCCAGCAGGACTAGAGCCCGGTCCTACGAGCAGTACTTC
CASRTRARSYEQYF
>TRBD2|14|TRBV5-1|.|TRBJ2-7
TGCGCCAGCAGTCTGGGAGCGGGGACCTACGAGCAGTACTTC
CASSLGAGTYEQYF
>.|13|TRBV12-3/TRBV12-4|.|TRBJ2-2
TGTGCCAGCAGTTTTTCAGCGGCCGGGGAGCTGTTTTTT
CASSFSAAGELFF
>.|17|TRBV21-1|.|TRBJ2-3
TGTGCCAGCAGCAAAGCGGGGGGGGACAGGGGCGCAGATACGCAGTATTTT
CASSKAGGDRGADTQYF
>TRBD1|15|TRBV5-1|.|TRBJ2-2
TGCGCCAGCACTATGAGGACAGGGGACACCGGGGAGCTGTTTTTT
CASTMRTGDTGELFF
>.|12|TRBV7-9|.|TRBJ2-1
TGTGCCAGCAGCCGACTAGTCCGAGAGCAGTTCTTC
CASSRLVREQFF
>.|15|TRBV11-2|once|TRBJ2-3
TGTGCCAGCAGCGCCCCAGGCCCCTACACAGATACGCAGTATTTT
CASSAPGPYTDTQYF
>.|15|TRBV28|.|TRBJ2-1
TGTGCCAGCAAAGTGTTGGGTAGCGGCCACAATGAGCAGTTCTTC
CASKVLGSGHNEQFF
>.|16|TRBV14|.|TRBJ2-5
TGTGCCAGCAGCCAAGGCCTGGCCAGGCTCCAAGAGACCCAGTACTTC
CASSQGLARLQETQYF
>TRBD1|15|TRBV18|.|TRBJ1-4
TGTGCCAGCTCACCACAGGGACAGGGCGGTGAAAAACTGTTTTTT
CASSPQGQGGEKLFF
>TRBD1|14|TRBV28|.|TRBJ1-4
TGTGCCAGCAGCCACTCAGGGGGAGCAGAAAAACTGTTTTTT
CASSHSGGAEKLFF
>TRBD1|17|TRBV19|few|TRBJ1-5
TGTGCCAGTAGTATGGACAGGGGGTCTAGGACGTATCAGCCCCAGCATTTT
CASSMDRGSRTYQPQHF
>.|12|TRBV29-1|once|TRBJ1-1
TGCAGCGGCGAAAGAATGAACACTGAAGCTTTCTTT
CSGERMNTEAFF
>.|11|TRBV5-4|.|TRBJ2-3
TGTGCCAGCAGCCAGGGGGGTACGCAGTATTTT
CASSQGGTQYF
>.|15|TRBV30|.|TRBJ1-1
TGTGCCTGGAGTGTCCGGGGTTGGAGAACCACTGAAGCTTTCTTT
CAWSVRGWRTTEAFF
>.|14|TRBV2|.|TRBJ2-3
TGTGCCAGCAGTGATACAGGGTACACAGATACGCAGTATTTT
CASSDTGYTDTQYF
>.|13|TRBV18|few|TRBJ1-2
TGTGCCAGCTCGTCCGGGATCAACTATGGCTACACCTTC
CASSSGINYGYTF
>TRBD1|15|TRBV6-5|.|TRBJ1-5
TGTGCCAGCAGCAAGACAGGGGGGAGCAATCAGCCCCAGCATTTT
CASSKTGGSNQPQHF
>.|13|TRBV14|few|TRBJ2-7
TGTGCCAGCAGCCAGCTCAGGAATTACGAGCAGTACTTC
CASSQLRNYEQYF
>TRBD1|14|TRBV2|.|TRBJ2-7
TGTGCCAGCGATGACAGGGGTGTCGGGTACGAGCAGTACTTC
CASDDRGVGYEQYF
>TRBD2|14|TRBV6-1|.|TRBJ2-7
TGTGCCAGCAGTGAATGGCGGGAGAGGCTCGAGCAGTACTTC
CASSEWRERLEQYF
>TRBD1|15|TRBV5-1|.|TRBJ1-1
TGCGCCAGCAGCTTGAAAACAGGGGGGGACACTGAAGCTTTCTTT
CASSLKTGGDTEAFF
>TRBD2|14|TRBV28|.|TRBJ2-7
TGTGCCAGCAGTCGAACCGGGAGGACCTACGAGCAGTACTTC
CASSRTGRTYEQYF
>.|14|TRBV28|.|TRBJ1-4
TGTGCCAGCAGTTTAGGGCAGATTAATGAAAAACTGTTTTTT
CASSLGQINEKLFF
>TRBD1|15|TRBV6-5|once|TRBJ1-5
TGTGCCAGCAGTTCCAACCACAGGGGAGGTCAGCCCCAGCATTTT
CASSSNHRGGQPQHF
>.|16|TRBV3-1/TRBV3-2|.|TRBJ2-2
TGTGCCAGCAGCCTAACGGGAAACAGAATAACCGGGGAGCTGTTTTTT
CASSLTGNRITGELFF
>.|14|TRBV2|.|TRBJ2-3
TGTGCCAGCACGGGGGTCTCTAACACAGATACGCAGTATTTT
CASTGVSNTDTQYF
>TRBD1|14|TRBV3-1/TRBV3-2|.|TRBJ1-2
TGTGCCAGCAGCCAAGAAACAGGGGTAAAAGGCTACACCTTC
CASSQETGVKGYTF
>.|19|TRBV21-1|few|TRBJ2-7
TGTGCCAGCAGCAAATGTCCAGCGGGAGGTCCTCTAAGCTCCTACGAGCAGTACTTC
CASSKCPAGGPLSSYEQYF
>TRBD1|13|TRBV7-2|.|TRBJ2-1
TGTGCCAGCAGCCGGGACAGGTACAATGAGCAGTTCTTC
CASSRDRYNEQFF
>.|14|TRBV6-5|.|TRBJ2-1
TGTGCCAGTACTTTAGGGGGTCGCAACAATGAGCAGTTCTTC
CASTLGGRNNEQFF
>.|14|TRBV19|.|TRBJ1-3
TGTGCCAGTAGGGGACTCAGTTCTGGAAACACCATATATTTT
CASRGLSSGNTIYF
>.|15|TRBV28|.|TRBJ2-2
TGTGCCAGCAGTCACAGGACATCGAACACCGGGGAGCTGTTTTTT
CASSHRTSNTGELFF
>TRBD1|12|TRBV2|.|TRBJ2-5
TGTGCCAGCACGACAGGGGCGGAGACCCAGTACTTC
CASTTGAETQYF
>TRBD1|15|TRBV5-1|.|TRBJ1-4
TGCGCCAGCAGCTTGGCCGGGACAGGGGGTGAAAAACTGTTTTTT
CASSLAGTGGEKLFF
>TRBD2|16|TRBV7-6|.|TRBJ2-1
TGTGCCAGCAGCTTGAGGACTAGCGGGAGGTATAATGAGCAGTTCTTC
CASSLRTSGRYNEQFF
>TRBD1|15|TRBV2|.|TRBJ2-5
TGTGCCAGCAGTGGAGACAGGGGGAGTCAAGAGACCCAGTACTTC
CASSGDRGSQETQYF
>.|16|TRBV28|.|TRBJ2-7
TGTGCCAGCAGGTCGGCCCGGGACAAGCAGTTCTACGAGCAGTACTTC
CASRSARDKQFYEQYF
>TRBD2|14|TRBV7-9|medium-sized|TRBJ2-5
TGTGCCAGCAGCTTTAGCGGGACCCAAGAGACCCAGTACTTC
CASSFSGTQETQYF
>TRBD1|13|TRBV6-5|.|TRBJ1-4
TGTGCCAGCAGTTACGAAGGGGGCCGAGGACTGTTTTTT
CASSYEGGRGLFF